This T cell receptor (beta chain) was retrieved from a study of control samples from healthy donors and cancer patients. Profiled with immunoSEQ multiplex PCR; TCRdb holds only in-frame clones, not every one. The table includes some 140,000 clones, around nine tenths detected once. The CDR3 runs to 16 residues. CDR1 is KGHDR and CDR2 is SFDVKD in the germline V gene. The V end was cut by 4 bases, the J end by 5 bases, with 16 bases between. The sequence was obtained from a man aged 25-40 years in good health. The chain combines TRBV24-1 with TRBJ2-2, with D perhaps matching TRBD2 (6 bases). What was sequenced was blood. The CDR3 DNA reads as TGTGCCACCAGTGAGTCAAGTAGCGGAGATACCGGGGAGCTGTTTTTT. As protein: CATSESSSGDTGELFF.